This T cell receptor beta chain comes out of a study of control samples from healthy donors and cancer patients. TCRdb's copy holds only in-frame clones and misses some; the assay was immunoSEQ multiplex PCR. The table has 85,000 to 110,000 clones, about 89% seen once. Germline-derived CDR1 and CDR2 are SNHLY and FYNNEI. The CDR3 is made up of 13 amino acids. Deletions cut 8 bases from V and 4 bases from J, with 12 bases between. Source material: PBMCs. The clonotype originates from a man aged 55 to 69 with lung cancer. The chain combines TRBV2 with TRBJ2-1; D gene unclear. This CDR3 is CASHYIWYNEQFF. Here the CDR3 DNA reads TGTGCCAGCCATTATATTTGGTACAATGAGCAGTTCTTC.